This passage covers 14 T cell receptor beta chains from one sample sequenced in a study of T-cell memory formation after mild COVID-19. TCRdb reprocessed the 5' RACE reads via MiXCR and lists one record per CDR3 protein. The sample includes about 610,000 distinct CDR3 sequences, around 15% of them seen just once. Sequenced input: PBMCs or a T cell subset sorted from them (not recorded which). Every receptor here comes from an adult woman who had mild COVID-19 (a few samples of this study predate the infection). Cell type and time point are not known.

This clonotype appeared a few times. The rearrangement joins TRBV12-3 or TRBV12-4 to TRBJ2-1, with 8 bases that match TRBD1. Germline trimming cut 4 bases from V and 6 bases from J; bases unmatched to any gene: 8. The CDR3 is 15 amino acids. The CDR3 region is CASSSDRGSRNEQFF. CDR3 sequence (DNA): TGTGCCAGCAGTTCCGACAGGGGATCCCGCAATGAGCAGTTCTTC.

In its sample, this clonotype was seen once. The genes are TRBV7-9 and TRBJ2-7; no reliable D call. CDR3 length equals 15 residues. The germline gives CDR1 SEHNR, CDR2 FQNEAQ (reference sequence). The germline V and J ends were trimmed by 0 bases and 4 bases, with 13 bases remaining between them. CDR3 region: CASSLATSSLYEQYF. The CDR3 nucleotides read TGTGCCAGCAGCTTAGCGACCAGCTCCTTATACGAGCAGTACTTC.

The CDR3 region is CASSLGAAGQVNIQYF. DNA for the CDR3: TGCGCCAGCAGCTTGGGTGCAGCGGGCCAAGTAAACATTCAGTACTTC. V gene TRBV5-1 combines with J gene TRBJ2-4; D is perhaps TRBD2 (6 bases). Germline loops: CDR1 SGHRS, CDR2 YFSETQ. V was trimmed by 0 bases and J by 6 bases, leaving 16 bases between them. CDR3 length: 16 residues. The full variable domain, completed using reference TRBV5-1 and TRBJ2-4, is KAGVTQTPRYLIKTRGQQVTLSCSPISGHRSVSWYQQTPGQGLQFLFEYFSETQRNKGNFPGRFSGRQFSNSRSEMNVSTLELGDSALYLCASSLGAAGQVNIQYFGAGTRLSVL.

This clonotype was seen repeatedly, ten times or more. The V gene is TRBV3-1, the J gene TRBJ2-7; no reliable D call. Germline values: CDR1 LGHDT, CDR2 YNNKEL (reference sequence). There are 12 residues in the CDR3. The V and J ends lost 1 base and 4 bases respectively, with 5 bases between them. CDR3 sequence (DNA): TGTGCCAGCAGCCAAGGATTATACGAGCAGTACTTC. This gives the protein CASSQGLYEQYF.

The chain employs TRBV5-1 and TRBJ2-1; D is unclear. There are 17 residues in the CDR3. In germline, CDR1 is SGHRS, CDR2 YFSETQ. V was pared by 0 bases and J by 0 bases, with 13 bases between. CDR3 coding DNA: TGCGCCAGCAGCTTGGGGTCCCACCAGAGCTCCTACAATGAGCAGTTCTTC. Translating it yields CASSLGSHQSSYNEQFF.

This clonotype has more than one count but fewer than ten. The chain couples TRBV5-1 to TRBJ1-2; no definite D call. In germline, CDR1 is SGHRS, CDR2 YFSETQ. V lost 2 bases, J lost 4 bases, and 9 bases lay in between. There are 13 residues in the CDR3. CDR3 coding DNA: TGCGCCAGCAGCTTTGACGAACTCTATGGCTACACCTTC. Translating gives CASSFDELYGYTF.

The rearrangement links TRBV7-2 to TRBJ2-4, with 8 bases matching TRBD1. V was clipped by 3 bases and J by 10 bases; unmatched bases: 8. The CDR3 runs to 14 residues. Germline V gene sequence: CDR1 SGHTA, CDR2 FQGNSA. In DNA, the CDR3 is TGTGCCAGCAGCTTGGCCACGGACAGGGAGATTCAGTACTTC. Translated, it gives CASSLATDREIQYF.

The genes are TRBV5-6 and TRBJ2-1; 8 nucleotides line up with TRBD2. There are 15 residues in the CDR3. V trimming: 4 bases; J trimming: 0 bases; junction bases outside the gene matches: 3. The germline CDR1 and CDR2 sequences are SGHDT and YYEEEE. The CDR3 protein is CASSASGFSYNEQFF. CDR3 DNA: TGTGCCAGCAGCGCTAGCGGGTTCTCCTACAATGAGCAGTTCTTC.

This clonotype has a handful of counts. This sequence joins TRBV5-1 and TRBJ2-7; D call uncertain. V was cut by 0 bases and J by 1 base, with 8 bases left in between. The CDR3 covers 14 residues. Germline V gene data show CDR1 as SGHRS and CDR2 as YFSETQ. This chain's CDR3 is CASSLEGLSYEQYF. As DNA, the CDR3 is TGCGCCAGCAGCTTGGAAGGGTTATCCTACGAGCAGTACTTC. Using reference TRBV5-1 and TRBJ2-7 for the parts outside the CDR3, the full variable domain is KAGVTQTPRYLIKTRGQQVTLSCSPISGHRSVSWYQQTPGQGLQFLFEYFSETQRNKGNFPGRFSGRQFSNSRSEMNVSTLELGDSALYLCASSLEGLSYEQYFGPGTRLTVT.

The table lists this clonotype with a few counts. This chain uses TRBV25-1 with TRBJ1-1; no firm D call. The CDR3 loop spans 15 amino acids. Deletions cut 4 bases from V and 5 bases from J, with 17 bases between. Germline CDR1 and CDR2: MGHDK and SYGVNS. Here the CDR3 reads CASSVLSSTATEAFF. The CDR3 nucleotides are TGTGCCAGCAGTGTTCTCAGTAGCACAGCGACTGAAGCTTTCTTT.

This clonotype has a handful of counts. The rearrangement uses TRBV6-6 and TRBJ2-5; 8 bases are shared with TRBD1. The CDR3 length is 13 residues. The germline V gene encodes CDR1 MNHNY and CDR2 SVGAGI (reference sequence). With V trimmed by 7 bases and J by 5 bases, 6 bases remained unmatched. The CDR3 coding sequence is TGTGCCAGCACTGGACAGGGCGGCGAGACCCAGTACTTC. As protein: CASTGQGGETQYF.

This clonotype came up a few times. The gene calls are TRBV6-6 and TRBJ2-1; D may be TRBD2 (5 bases). The germline V gene encodes CDR1 MNHNY and CDR2 SVGAGI (reference sequence). V lost 6 bases and J lost 4, with 13 bases in between. The CDR3 runs to 14 residues. The CDR3, as DNA: TGTGCCAGCAGACCTACTAGAGGATACAATGAGCAGTTCTTC. It yields the protein CASRPTRGYNEQFF.

This clonotype was found many times. This chain connects TRBV11-2 to TRBJ2-1, with D uncertain. Trimming took 3 bases from V and 8 from J, leaving 14 bases between them. This CDR3 contains 14 residues. The germline CDR1 and CDR2 sequences are SGHAT and FQNNGV. For the CDR3, the DNA is TGTGCCAGCAGCTTGGCGTCCATCGGCGATGAGCAGTTCTTC. This translates into CASSLASIGDEQFF.

In its sample, this clonotype was seen a few times. The V gene is TRBV3-1, the J gene TRBJ1-1, with TRBD1 matching over 7 bases. The CDR3 has 16 residues. Trimming removed 4 bases from V and 4 bases from J; junction bases left unmatched: 12. Germline assignment: CDR1 LGHDT and CDR2 YNNKEL (reference sequence). CDR3 region: CASSRAQTGTGTEAFF. CDR3 DNA sequence: TGTGCCAGCAGCCGAGCGCAGACAGGGACTGGCACTGAAGCTTTCTTT.